Listed below are T cell receptor beta chains from one sample, sequenced in a study of persistence of HIV-infected CD4 T cells. These receptors have no known antigen. Produced via immunoSEQ multiplex PCR; TCRdb's table is partial and in-frame only. This table holds 35,000 to 45,000 clones, approximately 86% found once. This sample comprised CD4+ T cells sorted from PBMCs after approximately 20-hour stimulation, obtained from a patient who received antiretroviral therapy. All receptors come from an adult man with HIV who was CMV-seropositive. CDR3s include the opening cysteine and the closing phenylalanine or tryptophan. The D gene is left open where the match is weak. For some rows the clone size is stated as once, few or many, or as a class when expanded; others skip it.

j_gene: TRBJ1-5
v_gene: TRBV6-1
d_gene: .
abundance: .
CDR3aa: CASSETGNQPQHF
CDR3nt: TGTGCCAGCAGTGAAACAGGTAATCAGCCCCAGCATTTT

j_gene: TRBJ1-1
v_gene: TRBV7-2
d_gene: TRBD1
abundance: few
CDR3aa: CASSTQGAPNTEAFF
CDR3nt: TGTGCCAGCAGCACACAGGGGGCGCCGAACACTGAAGCTTTCTTT

j_gene: TRBJ1-2
v_gene: TRBV4-3
d_gene: TRBD1
abundance: once
CDR3aa: CASSPDRGQGGYTF
CDR3nt: TGCGCCAGCAGCCCGGACAGGGGGCAGGGTGGCTACACCTTC

j_gene: TRBJ2-2
v_gene: TRBV2
d_gene: .
abundance: .
CDR3aa: CASMTGTGTGELFF
CDR3nt: TGTGCCAGCATGACCGGGACGGGCACCGGGGAGCTGTTTTTT

j_gene: TRBJ2-7
v_gene: TRBV19
d_gene: TRBD1
abundance: .
CDR3aa: CASSGTGEKQYF
CDR3nt: TGTGCCAGCTCCGGGACAGGGGAAAAGCAGTACTTC

j_gene: TRBJ1-6
v_gene: TRBV6-6
d_gene: .
abundance: .
CDR3aa: CAGRAIYNSPLHF
CDR3nt: TGTGCCGGGCGGGCTATCTATAATTCACCCCTCCACTTT

j_gene: TRBJ2-3
v_gene: TRBV24-1
d_gene: TRBD2
abundance: .
CDR3aa: CATSKGLAGADTQYF
CDR3nt: TGTGCCACCAGTAAAGGACTAGCGGGAGCAGATACGCAGTATTTT

j_gene: TRBJ2-1
v_gene: TRBV19
d_gene: .
abundance: .
CDR3aa: CASTRGFSEAYNEQFF
CDR3nt: TGTGCCAGTACCAGAGGCTTCAGCGAGGCCTACAATGAGCAGTTCTTC

j_gene: TRBJ1-5
v_gene: TRBV19
d_gene: .
abundance: few
CDR3aa: CASRIQIGEGSQPQHF
CDR3nt: TGTGCCAGTAGGATACAGATAGGTGAGGGCTCGCAGCCCCAGCATTTT

j_gene: TRBJ1-5
v_gene: TRBV19
d_gene: .
abundance: .
CDR3aa: CASSITGQKNQPQHF
CDR3nt: TGTGCCAGTAGTATTACCGGACAAAAGAATCAGCCCCAGCATTTT

j_gene: TRBJ1-1
v_gene: TRBV18
d_gene: .
abundance: .
CDR3aa: CASSPNQGHNTEAFF
CDR3nt: TGTGCCAGCTCACCAAATCAGGGGCATAACACTGAAGCTTTCTTT

j_gene: TRBJ1-6
v_gene: TRBV4-2
d_gene: .
abundance: .
CDR3aa: CASSQDAGYDSPLHF
CDR3nt: TGTGCCAGCAGCCAAGACGCAGGTTACGATTCACCCCTCCACTTT

j_gene: TRBJ2-7
v_gene: TRBV29-1
d_gene: TRBD2
abundance: .
CDR3aa: CSVAPKLAGAYEQYF
CDR3nt: TGCAGCGTTGCCCCAAAACTAGCGGGAGCCTACGAGCAGTACTTC

j_gene: TRBJ2-1
v_gene: TRBV5-1
d_gene: TRBD2
abundance: .
CDR3aa: CASSSLAGGQNEQFF
CDR3nt: TGCGCCAGCAGCTCCCTAGCGGGAGGGCAGAATGAGCAGTTCTTC

j_gene: TRBJ2-7
v_gene: TRBV2
d_gene: .
abundance: .
CDR3aa: CASRADTVQYF
CDR3nt: TGTGCCAGCAGGGCTGACACCGTACAGTACTTC

j_gene: TRBJ1-1
v_gene: TRBV21-1
d_gene: .
abundance: .
CDR3aa: CASSTQTTGKVNTEAFF
CDR3nt: TGTGCCAGCAGCACCCAAACGACAGGAAAAGTGAACACTGAAGCTTTCTTT

j_gene: TRBJ1-1
v_gene: TRBV2
d_gene: .
abundance: .
CDR3aa: CASSEEDRSRAFF
CDR3nt: TGTGCCAGCAGTGAAGAGGATAGGTCCCGAGCTTTCTTT

j_gene: TRBJ1-5
v_gene: TRBV28
d_gene: TRBD1
abundance: .
CDR3aa: CASSPPTGKINQPQHF
CDR3nt: TGTGCCAGCAGTCCCCCGACAGGGAAAATCAATCAGCCCCAGCATTTT

j_gene: TRBJ2-3
v_gene: TRBV29-1
d_gene: TRBD1
abundance: .
CDR3aa: CSVAKGQSTDTQYF
CDR3nt: TGCAGCGTTGCCAAGGGACAGAGCACAGATACGCAGTATTTT

j_gene: TRBJ1-1
v_gene: TRBV30
d_gene: .
abundance: once
CDR3aa: CAWSQAVTLTREAFF
CDR3nt: TGTGCCTGGAGCCAGGCAGTGACCCTCACGCGGGAAGCTTTCTTT

j_gene: TRBJ1-1
v_gene: TRBV10-3
d_gene: .
abundance: .
CDR3aa: CAISETLEGPRSFMNTEAFF
CDR3nt: TGTGCCATCAGTGAAACTCTGGAGGGACCCCGCTCCTTTATGAACACTGAAGCTTTCTTT

j_gene: TRBJ2-7
v_gene: TRBV18
d_gene: TRBD1
abundance: .
CDR3aa: CASSQRPGQIYEQYF
CDR3nt: TGTGCCAGCTCACAACGACCGGGACAGATCTACGAGCAGTACTTC

j_gene: TRBJ1-1
v_gene: TRBV5-1
d_gene: TRBD1
abundance: .
CDR3aa: CASNQDRGEAFF
CDR3nt: TGCGCCAGCAACCAAGACAGGGGGGAGGCTTTCTTT

j_gene: TRBJ2-1
v_gene: TRBV18
d_gene: .
abundance: .
CDR3aa: CASSDRPSDNEQFF
CDR3nt: TGTGCCAGCTCCGACAGACCTTCCGACAATGAGCAGTTCTTC

j_gene: TRBJ1-3
v_gene: TRBV30
d_gene: .
abundance: .
CDR3aa: CAWAGFDGRSGNTIYF
CDR3nt: TGTGCTTGGGCGGGTTTTGACGGTCGCTCTGGAAACACCATATATTTT

j_gene: TRBJ2-3
v_gene: TRBV30
d_gene: .
abundance: .
CDR3aa: CAWNNPRATQYF
CDR3nt: TGTGCCTGGAACAACCCCAGGGCGACGCAGTATTTT

j_gene: TRBJ1-2
v_gene: TRBV29-1
d_gene: TRBD1
abundance: .
CDR3aa: CSVDQGGSNYGYTF
CDR3nt: TGCAGCGTTGACCAGGGGGGCTCTAACTATGGCTACACCTTC

j_gene: TRBJ1-3
v_gene: TRBV4-2
d_gene: .
abundance: .
CDR3aa: CASSRTTGPGNTIYF
CDR3nt: TGTGCCAGCAGCCGCACTACAGGGCCTGGAAACACCATATATTTT

j_gene: TRBJ2-7
v_gene: TRBV7-9
d_gene: TRBD1
abundance: .
CDR3aa: CASSLSRDRVLNEQYF
CDR3nt: TGTGCCAGCAGCCTGTCCCGGGACAGGGTTTTGAACGAGCAGTACTTC

j_gene: TRBJ1-1
v_gene: TRBV18
d_gene: TRBD1
abundance: .
CDR3aa: CASSVDRLTEAFF
CDR3nt: TGTGCCAGCTCGGTGGACAGGCTCACTGAAGCTTTCTTT

j_gene: TRBJ2-1
v_gene: TRBV5-1
d_gene: TRBD1
abundance: .
CDR3aa: CASSTGQVPLYSYNEQFF
CDR3nt: TGCGCCAGCAGCACGGGACAGGTGCCACTTTACTCCTACAATGAGCAGTTCTTC

j_gene: TRBJ1-2
v_gene: TRBV19
d_gene: .
abundance: .
CDR3aa: CASRGGENNYGYTF
CDR3nt: TGTGCCAGTAGGGGGGGGGAGAACAACTATGGCTACACCTTC

j_gene: TRBJ1-2
v_gene: TRBV10-3
d_gene: TRBD1
abundance: once
CDR3aa: CAINLDRVGGYTF
CDR3nt: TGTGCCATCAATCTTGACAGGGTGGGTGGCTACACCTTC

j_gene: TRBJ2-2
v_gene: TRBV24-1
d_gene: TRBD1
abundance: .
CDR3aa: CATSETRTGVNTGELFF
CDR3nt: TGTGCCACCAGTGAAACCCGGACAGGGGTGAACACCGGGGAGCTGTTTTTT

j_gene: TRBJ1-2
v_gene: TRBV4-2
d_gene: .
abundance: .
CDR3aa: CASSHQTRIKGPTNYGYTF
CDR3nt: TGTGCCAGCAGCCATCAGACACGGATCAAGGGCCCCACTAACTATGGCTACACCTTC

j_gene: TRBJ2-3
v_gene: TRBV27
d_gene: .
abundance: once
CDR3aa: CASSTYGRDTQYF
CDR3nt: TGTGCCAGCAGCACGTATGGGAGGGATACGCAGTATTTT

j_gene: TRBJ2-1
v_gene: TRBV15
d_gene: .
abundance: .
CDR3aa: CATSRDYSGEQFF
CDR3nt: TGTGCCACCAGCAGAGATTACAGTGGCGAGCAGTTCTTC

j_gene: TRBJ1-3
v_gene: TRBV11-1
d_gene: TRBD1
abundance: .
CDR3aa: CASSPRTGRSGNTIYF
CDR3nt: TGTGCCAGCAGCCCGAGGACAGGGCGCTCTGGAAACACCATATATTTT

j_gene: TRBJ1-2
v_gene: TRBV4-1
d_gene: TRBD1
abundance: .
CDR3aa: CASSQDPDRDNYGYTF
CDR3nt: TGCGCCAGCAGCCAAGATCCGGACAGGGACAACTATGGCTACACCTTC

j_gene: TRBJ1-2
v_gene: TRBV3-1/TRBV3-2
d_gene: TRBD1
abundance: .
CDR3aa: CASSSGQGWYGYTF
CDR3nt: TGTGCCAGCAGCTCCGGACAGGGTTGGTATGGCTACACCTTC

j_gene: TRBJ1-6
v_gene: TRBV15
d_gene: TRBD1
abundance: few
CDR3aa: CATSRDPNTQDRVHSPLHF
CDR3nt: TGTGCCACCAGCAGAGATCCTAACACACAGGACAGGGTGCATTCACCCCTCCACTTT